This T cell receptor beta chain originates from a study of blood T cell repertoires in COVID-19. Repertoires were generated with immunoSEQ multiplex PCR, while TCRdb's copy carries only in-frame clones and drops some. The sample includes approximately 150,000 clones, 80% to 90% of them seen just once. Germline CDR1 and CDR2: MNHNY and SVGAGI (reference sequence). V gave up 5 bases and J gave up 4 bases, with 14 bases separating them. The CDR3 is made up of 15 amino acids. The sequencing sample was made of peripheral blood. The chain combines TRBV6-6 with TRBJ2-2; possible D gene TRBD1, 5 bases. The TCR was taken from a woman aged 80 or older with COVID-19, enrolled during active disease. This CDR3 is CASSGPGRVTGELFF. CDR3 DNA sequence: TGTGCCAGCAGTGGACCAGGGCGTGTCACCGGGGAGCTGTTTTTT.